Sequencing of this T cell receptor beta chain was carried out in a study of CD8 T cells in Susac syndrome (dated by TCRdb to the late 2010s). Background for the entire study: The study used repertoire sequencing to test whether antigen drove CD8+ T cell activation and differentiation in Susac syndrome. Clonality of the CD8+ T cell repertoire was compared between 11 to 12 healthy donors, around 14 Susac syndrome patients and around 16 multiple sclerosis patients. Study-level results and caveats: The number of individuals in the TCR sequencing and HLA analysis was recognized as being relatively small.

RNA was extracted using the RNeasy kit, and roughly 0.45 to 1 ug of the RNA was reverse transcribed with random hexamers. TCR beta CDR3 regions were amplified with the immunoSEQ multiplex PCR assay covering 54 Vbeta and 13 Jbeta segments. PCR amplification bias was corrected using a synthetic template baseline for primer optimization and computational correction. On the study's bioinformatics: Reads were annotated to V, D and J genes according to IMGT and were analyzed with immunoSEQ Analyzer, with only productive sequences retained. Clonality was calculated as one minus the Shannon entropy normalized by log2 of the number of productive unique sequences. Public and private clones were assessed among the 100 most prevalent clones of each patient and control. A clone was defined as Susac-specific if it was absent from the healthy and MS cohorts, from over 1,000 published viral clones and from other ImmuneACCESS disease sequences. TCRdb itself trimmed the public reads at Q25 with fastp, ran MiXCR and retained productive beta chains. Entries are consolidated by CDR3 protein sequence, retaining the most common genes and DNA. The V and J calls and clone size are TCRdb's, not the authors'. This sample is represented by about 430,000 distinct CDR3 sequences; 85% of them were singletons. Approximately 0.11% of the sample is held by the ten biggest clonotypes.

With respect to this clonotype: The antigen it binds to is not known. The junction departs from the called germline gene at one end, perhaps through a read error.

Peripheral blood CD8+ and CD4+ T cells from healthy donors, Susac syndrome patients and multiple sclerosis patients were profiled by high-throughput TCR beta sequencing. The multiple sclerosis controls were treatment-naive patients who had stable or active relapsing-remitting disease and met the revised McDonald criteria. Bulk CD8+ and CD4+ T cells were purified magnetically by negative isolation, whereas CD8+ TEMRA cells were enriched by FACS. Blood was drawn into EDTA tubes, processed within 24 hours, and PBMCs were isolated by density gradient centrifugation. PBMCs destined for TCR sequencing were cryopreserved in liquid nitrogen and later thawed in a 37 °C water bath. The sorted or isolated CD4+, CD8+ and CD8+ TEMRA cells reached a purity of at least 90%. Source material: CD8+ T cells from PBMCs. The clonotype was recovered from a human donor with multiple sclerosis.

CDR3 region: CASSLRVTDQETQYF. Here is the DNA: TGCGCCAGCAGCTTGAGGGTTACGGATCAAGAGACTCAGTACTTC. The rearranged chain carries TRBV5-1 and TRBJ2-5; no D gene is confidently identified. CDR1 and CDR2 are drawn from the germline V gene: SGHRS, YFSETQ. The CDR3 holds 15 amino acids from the cysteine to the phenylalanine. Only the CDR3 DNA stays, 45 bases, in frame from base 1. The variable domain in full, with residues beyond the CDR3 obtained from the reference TRBV5-1 and TRBJ2-5 genes, is KAGVTQTPRYLIKTRGQQVTLSCSPISGHRSVSWYQQTPGQGLQFLFEYFSETQRNKGNFPGRFSGRQFSNSRSEMNVSTLELGDSALYLCASSLRVTDQETQYFGPGTRLLVL.